This T cell receptor beta chain was documented in a study of T cell changes during pregnancy in multiple sclerosis (dated by TCRdb to between 2017 and 2020). For the wider study: The study examined how the T cell repertoire changed over the course of pregnancy in women with multiple sclerosis.

Libraries came from the immunoSEQ multiplex PCR assay. Imported from immuneACCESS, the table was reduced by TCRdb to in-frame sequences with V and J called. These copies leave out some clones; in studies compared against another copy, an unresolved V gene accounts for under half, and the cause of the remainder is not known. The sample table records 15,000 to 20,000 clones; 88% of these occur just once. Of the sample, approximately 5% falls within the top ten clones. As regards this clone: It lacks a known antigen. No per-base quality is available; no much larger clone lies one base away.

The TCR was taken from a female donor in good health, enrolled as a control in a pregnancy study. This specimen consisted of CD8+ T cells from peripheral blood mononuclear cells, obtained after pregnancy.

Here is the DNA: TGTGCCAGCAGCGGACAGGGGGGTGGCTACACCTTC. Translated, this is CASSGQGGGYTF. The chain is assembled from TRBV16 and TRBJ1-2; TRBD1 agrees with 10 junctional bases. From a lookup of the germline V gene, CDR1 and CDR2 are KGHSY and FQNENV. V is trimmed back by 5 bases and J by 7 bases, and the junction contains 1 base that no gene match accounts for. Taken from cysteine to phenylalanine, the CDR3 has 12 residues. Only the CDR3 region is kept as DNA, spanning 36 bases read in frame from base 1.